Presented here are 2 T cell receptor beta chains from one specimen sequenced in a study of blood T cell repertoires in COVID-19. Generated by immunoSEQ multiplex PCR, the TCRdb table keeps only in-frame clones and is missing some. The sample has 330,000 or so clones, about 90% seen once. The sample comprised PBMCs or T cells enriched from blood (not recorded which). Receptors originate from a man aged 30-40 years who had recovered from COVID-19.

The chain recombines TRBV9 with TRBJ2-4, with 12 nucleotides matching TRBD1. Germline CDR1 and CDR2: SGDLS and YYNGEE. The trim removed 0 bases at V and 2 bases at J, leaving 6 bases unmatched. The CDR3 has 18 amino acids. The CDR3 DNA is TGTGCCAGCAGCGTAGAAGGGACAGGGGGCTGGACCAAAAACATTCAGTACTTC. Amino acids: CASSVEGTGGWTKNIQYF. The whole variable domain, remainder taken from reference TRBV9 and TRBJ2-4, is DSGVTQTPKHLITATGQRVTLRCSPRSGDLSVYWYQQSLDQGLQFLIQYYNGEERAKGNILERFSAQQFPDLHSELNLSSLELGDSALYFCASSVEGTGGWTKNIQYFGAGTRLSVL.

The chain combines TRBV27 with TRBJ2-2; D unclear. In germline, CDR1 is MNHEY, CDR2 SMNVEV (reference sequence). CDR3 length: 12 amino acids. The V end lost 3 bases, the J end lost 3 bases, and 2 bases lay between the germline ends. Here the CDR3 reads CASSFDTGELFF. CDR3 nucleotide sequence: TGTGCCAGCAGTTTCGACACCGGGGAGCTGTTTTTT.